The 22 T cell receptor beta chains presented below share a single source sample, sequenced in a study of graft-versus-host responses after intestinal transplantation. Profiling relied on immunoSEQ multiplex PCR, and the TCRdb table lists in-frame clones only, not all of them. The sample comprises around 39,000 clones, over 85% of which are singletons, and around 6.9% rests with the top ten. Sequenced material: PBMCs, taken around 280 days after transplant. Receptors originate from a human patient who received an intestinal transplant, so some T cells may come from the graft donor.

This sequence joins TRBV6-5 and TRBJ2-2; D could derive from TRBD1 or TRBD2 (5 bases each). CDR1 and CDR2 from the germline V gene are MNHEY and SVGAGI. Trimming took 2 bases from V and 2 from J, leaving 9 bases between them. CDR3 size: 15 residues. The CDR3 nucleotides read TGTGCCAGCAGTTACGGGGACCGCAACACCGGGGAGCTGTTTTTT. Its protein product is CASSYGDRNTGELFF.

The genes are TRBV4-2 and TRBJ1-2; the D is unclear. V dropped 4 bases and J dropped 6 bases, with 12 bases sitting between them. The CDR3 is made up of 13 amino acids. The germline gives CDR1 LGHNA, CDR2 YNFKEQ. This CDR3 reads CASSRTRENGYTF. The CDR3 nucleotides read TGTGCCAGCAGCCGCACAAGGGAGAATGGCTACACCTTC.

The chain couples TRBV2 to TRBJ1-4, with D hard to call. In germline, CDR1 is SNHLY, CDR2 FYNNEI. CDR3 length: 14 residues. The germline V and J ends were trimmed by 3 bases and 3 bases, with 8 bases remaining between them. CDR3 amino acids: CASSEPGANEKLFF. Here the CDR3 DNA reads TGTGCCAGCAGTGAGCCGGGAGCTAATGAAAAACTGTTTTTT.

The V call is TRBV19, the J call TRBJ2-2; perhaps TRBD1 as D (6 bases). Germline V CDR1 and CDR2: LNHDA, SQIVND (reference sequence). The CDR3 runs 14 residues. Between the trimmed V and J ends, which lost 5 bases and 1 base, there was a span of 8 bases. The CDR3 protein is CASSATGNTGELFF. DNA of the CDR3: TGTGCCAGTAGTGCGACAGGGAACACCGGGGAGCTGTTTTTT.

The rearrangement joins TRBV6-1 to TRBJ1-2; D not resolved. Trimming cost V 4 bases and J 4 bases, with 10 bases left between them. The CDR3 is made up of 13 amino acids. Germline CDR1 MNHNS, CDR2 SASEGT. The CDR3 reads CASSAAAPYGYTF. The DNA of the CDR3 is TGTGCCAGCAGTGCCGCGGCTCCCTATGGCTACACCTTC.

The chain joins TRBV19 to TRBJ2-4; 8 bases agree with TRBD2. Looked up from germline, CDR1 is LNHDA and CDR2 is SQIVND (reference sequence). Losses at the gene ends were 7 bases for V and 0 bases for J; bases not matched to a gene: 11. The CDR3 consists of 17 residues. The CDR3 sequence is CASTPAGVSLAKNIQYF. The CDR3 bases are TGTGCCAGTACTCCAGCGGGGGTTTCTTTAGCCAAAAACATTCAGTACTTC.

The genes are TRBV6-5 and TRBJ1-1, with D possibly TRBD1 on 6 matching bases. In germline, CDR1 is MNHEY, CDR2 SVGAGI. Trimming shortened V by 5 bases and J by 1 base, and 8 bases separated the two germline ends. CDR3 length: 13 residues. The CDR3 is CASSGQPNTEAFF. CDR3 DNA sequence: TGTGCCAGCAGTGGACAGCCGAACACTGAAGCTTTCTTT.

This chain joins TRBV6-6 and TRBJ2-7; 9 nucleotides agree with TRBD2. CDR3 length: 15 residues. Germline values: CDR1 MNHNY, CDR2 SVGAGI (reference sequence). The J segment lost 2 bases and the V segment lost 3 bases, leaving 5 bases of the junction unmatched. In DNA form, the CDR3 reads TGTGCCAGCAGTTATGGCGGGGGGGGAACCTACGAGCAGTACTTC. Translation: CASSYGGGGTYEQYF.

CDR3 protein: CASSETPPSKTQYF. CDR3 DNA: TGTGCCAGCAGTGAAACCCCCCCCTCGAAAACGCAGTATTTT. This rearrangement joins TRBV2 to TRBJ2-3; no definite D call. V dropped 2 bases and J dropped 9 bases, with 15 bases sitting between them. Germline V gene data show CDR1 as SNHLY and CDR2 as FYNNEI. The CDR3 runs to 14 residues. The whole variable domain, remainder taken from reference TRBV2 and TRBJ2-3, is EPEVTQTPSHQVTQMGQEVILRCVPISNHLYFYWYRQILGQKVEFLVSFYNNEISEKSEIFDDQFSVERPDGSNFTLKIRSTKLEDSAMYFCASSETPPSKTQYFGPGTRLTVL.

This rearrangement joins TRBV11-2 to TRBJ2-1, with 8 positions matching TRBD2. From germline, CDR1 is SGHAT and CDR2 FQNNGV. V lost 2 bases, J lost 3 bases, and 6 bases stayed unmatched. The CDR3 contains 16 residues. CDR3 residues: CASSLPGLGSYNEQFF. The CDR3 DNA reads as TGTGCCAGCAGCTTACCGGGACTAGGGAGCTACAATGAGCAGTTCTTC. The variable domain in full, completed from reference TRBV11-2 and TRBJ2-1, reads EAGVAQSPRYKIIEKRQSVAFWCNPISGHATLYWYQQILGQGPKLLIQFQNNGVVDDSQLPKDRFSAERLKGVDSTLKIQPAKLEDSAVYLCASSLPGLGSYNEQFFGPGTRLTVL.

V is TRBV5-1 and J is TRBJ2-5; maybe TRBD1 (6 bases). Germline lookup yields CDR1 SGHRS and CDR2 YFSETQ. This CDR3 is 15 amino acids long. The germline V and J ends were trimmed by 4 bases and 4 bases, with 17 bases remaining between them. The DNA of the CDR3 is TGCGCCAGCAGCCCCACAGGGAACCGGGGAGAGACCCAGTACTTC. The encoded protein is CASSPTGNRGETQYF.

The chain joins TRBV6-6 to TRBJ2-7, with D perhaps given as TRBD1 or TRBD2 (5 bases each). Germline V CDR1 and CDR2: MNHNY, SVGAGI (reference sequence). The CDR3 is made up of 16 amino acids. The ends were cut back, 6 bases at V and 2 bases at J, with 20 bases in the middle. CDR3: CASSPSAGTTAYEQYF. DNA for the CDR3: TGTGCCAGCAGCCCAAGCGCCGGGACCACCGCCTACGAGCAGTACTTC.

The rearrangement links TRBV5-1 to TRBJ1-6, with D uncertain. The CDR3 covers 15 residues. Trimming cost V 1 base and J 6 bases, with 11 bases left between them. Germline assignment: CDR1 SGHRS and CDR2 YFSETQ. The CDR3 spells CASSLPGSGNSPLHF. CDR3 DNA sequence: TGCGCCAGCAGCTTGCCCGGGTCTGGTAATTCACCCCTCCACTTT.

This rearrangement joins TRBV9 to TRBJ2-3, with 7 bases that match TRBD2. The germline CDR1 and CDR2 sequences are SGDLS and YYNGEE. The CDR3 length is 21 residues. The trim removed 0 bases at V and 3 bases at J, leaving 22 bases unmatched. The CDR3 DNA reads TGTGCCAGCAGCGTAGCTACGAGTGGGACTACCGCCTTCGAACGTACAGATACGCAGTATTTT. Translated, it gives CASSVATSGTTAFERTDTQYF.

CDR3 nucleotide sequence: TGTGCCAGCAGCTTAAGGATACAAGGCGCGACCGGGGAGCTGTTTTTT. Protein: CASSLRIQGATGELFF. V and J are TRBV7-2 and TRBJ2-2; D is uncertain. The V gene's germline CDR1 is SGHTA and CDR2 FQGNSA. V was clipped by 2 bases and J by 5 bases, with 15 bases between them. The CDR3 runs 16 residues.

The J gene is TRBJ1-2, the V gene TRBV7-9; TRBD1 is a possible D gene (5 bases). This CDR3 contains 12 residues. From germline, CDR1 is SEHNR and CDR2 FQNEAQ (reference sequence). V gave up 5 bases and J gave up 6 bases, with 10 bases separating them. The CDR3 nucleotides are TGTGCCAGCAGCCAGGGACCGGATGGCTACACCTTC. This sequence encodes CASSQGPDGYTF.

This chain joins TRBV27 and TRBJ2-7; 8 nucleotides align to TRBD2. V lost 2 bases to trimming and J lost 2 bases; unmatched junction nucleotides: 2. The germline CDR1 and CDR2 sequences are MNHEY and SMNVEV (reference sequence). This CDR3 is 14 amino acids long. CDR3 amino acids: CASSLGRGAYEQYF. The CDR3 nucleotides read TGTGCCAGCAGTTTAGGGCGGGGGGCCTACGAGCAGTACTTC.

In this sample, this clone turned up a few times. The J gene is TRBJ2-1, the V gene TRBV5-1; D not resolved. Between the trimmed V and J ends, which lost 5 bases and 7 bases, there was a span of 10 bases. Germline CDR1 SGHRS, CDR2 YFSETQ. The CDR3 covers 12 residues. CDR3 nucleotide sequence: TGCGCCAGCAGTGACTCCGGGAATGAGCAGTTCTTC. Its protein product is CASSDSGNEQFF. Combining the CDR3 with reference TRBV5-1 and TRBJ2-1 gives the whole variable domain KAGVTQTPRYLIKTRGQQVTLSCSPISGHRSVSWYQQTPGQGLQFLFEYFSETQRNKGNFPGRFSGRQFSNSRSEMNVSTLELGDSALYLCASSDSGNEQFFGPGTRLTVL.

The chain recombines TRBV4-1 with TRBJ2-2; no reliable D call. The germline V gene has CDR1 MGHRA and CDR2 YSYEKL. CDR3 length: 13 amino acids. V dropped 3 bases and J dropped 6 bases, with 8 bases sitting between them. The CDR3 loop reads CASSQSQSGELFF. The CDR3 bases are TGCGCCAGCAGCCAGAGCCAGTCCGGGGAGCTGTTTTTT.

The chain joins TRBV5-1 to TRBJ2-5; D may be TRBD1 (6 bases). CDR1 is SGHRS, CDR2 YFSETQ, per germline. This CDR3 comprises 13 residues. V lost 0 bases to trimming and J lost 4 bases, with 7 bases between them. The CDR3 sequence: CASSLARGETQYF. CDR3 nucleotides: TGCGCCAGCAGCTTGGCCAGGGGAGAGACCCAGTACTTC.

On this clone: Other DNA variants within this sample encode the same CDR3. This chain links TRBV7-9 with TRBJ2-4, with D perhaps being TRBD1 or TRBD2 (5 bases each). With 4 bases removed from V and 6 bases from J, the gap between germline ends came to 13 bases. Germline V gene sequence: CDR1 SEHNR, CDR2 FQNEAQ (reference sequence). The CDR3 contains 14 residues. In DNA, the CDR3 is TGTGCCAGCAGCTCCGGGACGTCAGGAAACATTCAGTACTTC. Translating gives CASSSGTSGNIQYF.

The V call is TRBV6-6, the J call TRBJ1-1; weak D call: TRBD1 (6 bases). Trimming cost V 0 bases and J 4 bases, with 9 bases left between them. Germline V gene lookup returns CDR1 MNHNY and CDR2 SVGAGI (reference sequence). This CDR3 is built from 14 residues. CDR3 nucleotides: TGTGCCAGCAGTTACTCGAGGGGGTCCACTGAAGCTTTCTTT. Protein: CASSYSRGSTEAFF.